This T cell receptor (beta chain) was recorded in a study of sequential checkpoint blockade in melanoma. Study details: Arm A got nivolumab then ipilimumab; arm B the reverse, 1:1.

Libraries were prepared by immunoSEQ multiplex PCR; TCRdb keeps only in-frame clonotypes and omits some of them. The repertoire holds over 30,000 clones, with 70% to 90% as singletons. Stated treatment: randomized to nivolumab then ipilimumab (arm A) or the reverse (arm B). Sorted cells were live CD3+CD8+, lacking CD19 and CD56, from PBMCs. Germline values: CDR1 SGHDT, CDR2 YYEEEE. The CDR3 runs to 15 residues. The ends lost 1 base at V and 6 bases at J; junction bases unmatched: 5. The rearrangement links TRBV5-6 to TRBJ2-1; 9 bases are a match to TRBD2. Sequenced here: CD8+ T cells sorted from blood (inferred from file names), sampled from a patient given nivolumab and ipilimumab in sequence. The source of this sequence is a human donor with melanoma. This CDR3 reads CASSLPSSGVNEQFF. CDR3 DNA sequence: TGTGCCAGCAGCTTGCCGTCTAGCGGGGTCAATGAGCAGTTCTTC.